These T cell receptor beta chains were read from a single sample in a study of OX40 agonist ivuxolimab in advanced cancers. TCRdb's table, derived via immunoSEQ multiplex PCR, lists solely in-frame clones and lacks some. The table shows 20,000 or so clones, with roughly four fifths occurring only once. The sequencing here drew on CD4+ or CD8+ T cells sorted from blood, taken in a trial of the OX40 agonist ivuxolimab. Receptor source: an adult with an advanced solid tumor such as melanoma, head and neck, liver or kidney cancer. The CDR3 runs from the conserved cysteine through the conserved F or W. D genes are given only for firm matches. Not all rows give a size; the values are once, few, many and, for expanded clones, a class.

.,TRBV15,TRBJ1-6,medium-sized,TGTGCCACCAGCAGAGGGTTTGGGGGAGCTAATTCACCCCTCCACTTT,CATSRGFGGANSPLHF
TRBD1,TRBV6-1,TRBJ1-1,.,TGTGCCAGCAGTGAAGCAGTAGGGGGCCCACGGGGCGGGGAAGCTTTCTTT,CASSEAVGGPRGGEAFF
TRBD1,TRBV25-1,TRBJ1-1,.,TGTGCCAGCAAGGACAGGGGTGACACTGAAGCTTTCTTT,CASKDRGDTEAFF
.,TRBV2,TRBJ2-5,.,TGTGCCAGCAGTGTTTTAACAGCTCAAGAGACCCAGTACTTC,CASSVLTAQETQYF
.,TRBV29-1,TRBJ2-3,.,TGCAGCGGGAGTCGGGTCTTCACAGATACGCAGTATTTT,CSGSRVFTDTQYF
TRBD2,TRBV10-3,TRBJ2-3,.,TGTGCCATCAGTGAGGGTAGCGGGAGGGCCGGTAGCACAGATACGCAGTATTTT,CAISEGSGRAGSTDTQYF
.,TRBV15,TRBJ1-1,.,TGTGCCACCAGCAGGACCTATGGAGAGATTAAAAGCACTGAAGCTTTCTTT,CATSRTYGEIKSTEAFF
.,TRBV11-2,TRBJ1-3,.,TGTGCCAGCAGCTTAGATCTAGAAAGAGGAAACACCATATATTTT,CASSLDLERGNTIYF
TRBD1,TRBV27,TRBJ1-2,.,TGTGCCAGCAGTTCCTCGCGGACAGGGGTACGTGGCTACACCTTC,CASSSSRTGVRGYTF
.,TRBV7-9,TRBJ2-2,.,TGTGCCAGCAGCTTTTGGCCCCCCAAGGGCTTAGACACCGGGGAGCTGTTTTTT,CASSFWPPKGLDTGELFF
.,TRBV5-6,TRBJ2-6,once,TGTGCCGGCAGCCCTGCCCCGGGGAACTCTGGGGCCAACGTCCTGACTTTC,CAGSPAPGNSGANVLTF
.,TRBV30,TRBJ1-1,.,TGTGCCTGGAGCGATATGAACACTGAAGCTTTCTTT,CAWSDMNTEAFF
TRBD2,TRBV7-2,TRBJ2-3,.,TGTGCCAGCAGCTTGGGACTAGCGGGAGAAGATACGCAGTATTTT,CASSLGLAGEDTQYF
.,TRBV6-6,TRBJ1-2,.,TGTGCCAGCAAATACAGATTTAACTATGGCTACACCTTC,CASKYRFNYGYTF
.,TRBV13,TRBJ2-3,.,TGTGCCAGCCGGCGTTGGCGAACTAGCACAGATACGCAGTATTTT,CASRRWRTSTDTQYF
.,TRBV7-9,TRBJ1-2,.,TGTGCCAGCAGCCTCCGACAGACGGCCATCTATGGCTACACCTTC,CASSLRQTAIYGYTF
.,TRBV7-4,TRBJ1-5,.,TGTGCCAGCAGCCCCAAGGCAGGGTTGCAGCCCCAGCATTTT,CASSPKAGLQPQHF
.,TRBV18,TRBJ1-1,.,TGTGCCAGCTCAGGGCTGAACACTGAAGCTTTCTTT,CASSGLNTEAFF
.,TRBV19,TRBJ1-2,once,TGTGCCAGTAGTACCCCCTTGGGGGGGGACGGATATGGCTACACCTTC,CASSTPLGGDGYGYTF
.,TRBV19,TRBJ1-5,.,TGTGCCAGTAGTACCACAGGGACCAACAATCAGCCCCAGCATTTT,CASSTTGTNNQPQHF
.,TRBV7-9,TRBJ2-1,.,TGTGCCAGCAGCTTAGAGGGGACACCGAATCAGCAGTTCTTC,CASSLEGTPNQQFF
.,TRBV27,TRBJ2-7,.,TGTGCCAGCAGTTTAAAGGTTTTAGGGGGGGTGGCCCCCTCCTACGAGCAGTACTTC,CASSLKVLGGVAPSYEQYF
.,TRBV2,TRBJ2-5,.,TGTGCCAGCAGTGAAGTACAGGAGACCCAGTACTTC,CASSEVQETQYF
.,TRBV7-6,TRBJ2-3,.,TGTGCCAGCAGCCCCCGCCTAAGCACAGATACGCAGTATTTT,CASSPRLSTDTQYF
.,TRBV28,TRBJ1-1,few,TGTGCCAGCAGTCAGATGACCACAATGAACACTGAAGCTTTCTTT,CASSQMTTMNTEAFF
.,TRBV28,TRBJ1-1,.,TGTGCCAGCTCGGTCGGACATGAGGACACTGAAGCTTTCTTT,CASSVGHEDTEAFF
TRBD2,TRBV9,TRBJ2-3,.,TGTGCCAGCAGCGTAGGGCTAGCGGTAGATACGCAGTATTTT,CASSVGLAVDTQYF
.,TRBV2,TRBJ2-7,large,TGTGCCAGTAGGACAGCCACCTACGAGCAGTACTTC,CASRTATYEQYF
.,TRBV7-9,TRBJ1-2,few,TGTGCCAGCAGCACAGGATATGGCTACACCTTC,CASSTGYGYTF
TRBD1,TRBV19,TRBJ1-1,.,TGTGCCAGTAGCCCTCCAGGGGGCAGTGAAGCTTTCTTT,CASSPPGGSEAFF
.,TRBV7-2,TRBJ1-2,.,TGTGCCAGCAGCTTAGCGGGGTTGGCAAATGGAAACTATGGCTACACCTTC,CASSLAGLANGNYGYTF
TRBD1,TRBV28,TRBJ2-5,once,TGTGCCAGCAGGACGATTGGGACAGGAGAGACCCAGTACTTC,CASRTIGTGETQYF
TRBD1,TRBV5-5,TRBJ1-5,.,TGTGCCAGCAGCTTCGACAGGGCCCAGCCCCAGCATTTT,CASSFDRAQPQHF
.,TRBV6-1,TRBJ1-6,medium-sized,TGTGCCAGCAGTTTAGTTAATTCACCCCTCCACTTT,CASSLVNSPLHF
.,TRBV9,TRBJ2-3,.,TGTGCCAGCAGCGTAGGAGGGTCGGGCACAGATACGCAGTATTTT,CASSVGGSGTDTQYF
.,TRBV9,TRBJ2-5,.,TGTGCCAGCAGCGTAGGTGGGGGGTCCTGGGGAGAGACCCAGTACTTC,CASSVGGGSWGETQYF
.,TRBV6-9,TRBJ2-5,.,TGTGCCGGCAGTTACCGGGGAGAGACCCAGTACTTC,CAGSYRGETQYF
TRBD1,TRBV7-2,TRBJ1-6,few,TGTGCCAGCAGCCATAAAGGACAGGGCAGTTCACCCCTCCACTTT,CASSHKGQGSSPLHF
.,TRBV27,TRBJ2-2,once,TGTGCCAGCAGTTTCAGAACCGGGGAGCTGTTTTTT,CASSFRTGELFF
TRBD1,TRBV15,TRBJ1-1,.,TGTGCCACCAGCAAGGGACAGGGCAACACTGAAGCTTTCTTT,CATSKGQGNTEAFF
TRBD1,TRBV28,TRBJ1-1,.,TGTGCCAGCAGTTACCCGGACAGGGGAGGCACTGAAGCTTTCTTT,CASSYPDRGGTEAFF
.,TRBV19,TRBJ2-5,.,TGTGCCAGTAGAGAGACTAGCCAAGAGACCCAGTACTTC,CASRETSQETQYF
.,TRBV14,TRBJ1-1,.,TGTGCCAGCAGCCAAGGAAAGGGTAGCGCTTTCTTT,CASSQGKGSAFF
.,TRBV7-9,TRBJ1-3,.,TGTGCCATCCGACAGTCTGGAAACACCATATATTTT,CAIRQSGNTIYF
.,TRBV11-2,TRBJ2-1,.,TGTGCCAGCAGCTTTAAGAGGGACCCCAATGAGCAGTTCTTC,CASSFKRDPNEQFF
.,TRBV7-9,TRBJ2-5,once,TGTGCCAGCAGTTTTATACAAGAGACCCAGTACTTC,CASSFIQETQYF
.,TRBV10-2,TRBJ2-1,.,TGCGCCAGCAGTGAACCAGCGGGCTTATACAATGAGCAGTTCTTC,CASSEPAGLYNEQFF
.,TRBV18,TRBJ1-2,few,TGTGCCAGCTCACCGGACGTCGCGGGGGGAGGATATGGCTACACCTTC,CASSPDVAGGGYGYTF
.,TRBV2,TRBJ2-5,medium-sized,TGTGCCAGCAGTAAAGAGACCCAGTACTTC,CASSKETQYF
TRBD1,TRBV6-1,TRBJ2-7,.,TGTGCCAGCAGTGAAGCGGGACAGGGCTTACCCTACGAGCAGTACTTC,CASSEAGQGLPYEQYF
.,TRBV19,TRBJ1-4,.,TGTGCCAGTAGAGTAGACACCCCAACTAATGAAAAACTGTTTTTT,CASRVDTPTNEKLFF
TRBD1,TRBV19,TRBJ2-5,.,TGTGCCAGTAGTATTGGGGACAGGAACCAAGAGACCCAGTACTTC,CASSIGDRNQETQYF
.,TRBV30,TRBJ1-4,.,TGTGCCTGGAGTGTACTCGGGGGGATGGAAAAACTGTTTTTT,CAWSVLGGMEKLFF
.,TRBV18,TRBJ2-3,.,TGTGCCACAGGGACGGATCTAGGAGATACGCAGTATTTT,CATGTDLGDTQYF
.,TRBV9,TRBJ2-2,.,TGTGCCAGCAGTCGGACCCAGGGGTGGACCGGGGAGCTGTTTTTT,CASSRTQGWTGELFF
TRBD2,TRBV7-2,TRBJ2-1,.,TGTGCCAGCAGCCTTAGCGGGGGGGCTTCCTACAATGAGCAGTTCTTC,CASSLSGGASYNEQFF
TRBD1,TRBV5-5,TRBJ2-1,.,TGTGCCAGCAGCCCCCGGACAGGAACCGTCTACAATGAGCAGTTCTTC,CASSPRTGTVYNEQFF
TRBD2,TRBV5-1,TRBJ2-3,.,TGCGCCAGCAGCCCGGGACTAGCGGGAGGGTGGGGCACAGATACGCAGTATTTT,CASSPGLAGGWGTDTQYF
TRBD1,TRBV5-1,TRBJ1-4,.,TGCGCCAGCAGCGTCTATGGGGACAGAAGTGAAAAACTGTTTTTT,CASSVYGDRSEKLFF
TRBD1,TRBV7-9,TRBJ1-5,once,TGTGCCAGCAGCTTAGCGCTGGGACAGGAAGATCAGCCCCAGCATTTT,CASSLALGQEDQPQHF